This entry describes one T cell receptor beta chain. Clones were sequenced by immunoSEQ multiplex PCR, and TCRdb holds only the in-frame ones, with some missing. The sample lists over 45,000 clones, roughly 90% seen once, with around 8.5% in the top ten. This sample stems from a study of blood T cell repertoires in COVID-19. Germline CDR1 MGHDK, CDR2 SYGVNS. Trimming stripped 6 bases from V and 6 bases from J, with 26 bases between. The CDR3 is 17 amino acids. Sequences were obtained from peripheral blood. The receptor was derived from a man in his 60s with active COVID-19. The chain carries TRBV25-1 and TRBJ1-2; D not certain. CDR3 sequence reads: CASSPRVVSYGFDGYTF. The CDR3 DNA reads TGTGCCAGCAGCCCGAGGGTGGTTTCGTACGGATTCGATGGCTACACCTTC.